This T cell receptor (beta chain) was sequenced for a study of CD8 T cells in Susac syndrome. RNA was extracted with the RNeasy kit, and a quantity of roughly 0.5 to 1 ug was reverse transcribed using random hexamers. A multiplex approach, immunoSEQ multiplex PCR, amplified TCR beta CDR3 across 54 Vbeta and 13 Jbeta. Each CDR3 protein is one row after TCRdb ran MiXCR on the immunoSEQ multiplex PCR reads. The sample holds around 170,000 distinct CDR3 sequences, roughly 94% seen once. In its sample, this clonotype was seen once. It was negative isolation that provided the CD8+ and CD4+ T cells, whereas TEMRA cells were enriched by FACS. In germline, CDR1 is SEHNR, CDR2 FQNEAQ (reference sequence). CDR3 size: 17 residues. The J segment lost 6 bases and the V segment lost 5 bases, leaving 11 bases of the junction unmatched.

The sequenced material came from CD8+ T cells from PBMCs. This receptor was obtained from a human donor with Susac syndrome. This rearrangement joins TRBV7-9 to TRBJ2-2; TRBD1 aligns across 11 bases. CDR3 amino acids: CASSAGLGTGGPGELFF. The CDR3 region has the DNA TGTGCCAGCAGCGCCGGGCTCGGGACAGGGGGTCCCGGGGAGCTGTTTTTT.